The TCR beta chain described here comes from a study of CXCR3-negative and CXCR3-positive naive CD8 T cells. This CDR3 comprises 13 residues. The germline gives CDR1 SGHKS, CDR2 YYEKEE (reference sequence). The authors prepared UMI-labeled TRB cDNA libraries by 5' RACE. TCRdb re-called the 5' RACE reads, yielding one record per CDR3 amino acid sequence without DNA. Its listing shows around 81,000 distinct CDR3 sequences. The sequenced material came from naive CXCR3- CD8+ T cells from blood. The subset: CD45RO-CCR7+CD27+CD95- naive CD8+ T cells lacking CXCR3 (TNR3-). The origin of this receptor is a human donor in good health. Some clones in this sample may be carry-over from other donors' samples. The gene calls are TRBV5-5 and TRBJ2-7. The chain's CDR3 is CASSLLPEDEQYF.